The 12 T cell receptor beta chains listed next were all sequenced from one sample in a study of blood T cell repertoires in COVID-19. Clones were read by immunoSEQ multiplex PCR, and TCRdb kept only the in-frame ones, dropping some. The sample has about 250,000 clones; over 70% are singletons. Sequencing was performed on peripheral blood. The source of these receptors is a woman of 80 years or more with acute or convalescent COVID-19.

This clone was found once. The rearrangement uses TRBV5-8 and TRBJ1-4, with 8 bases identical to TRBD1. CDR1 SGHTS and CDR2 YDEGEE come from the germline V gene. V lost 4 bases to trimming and J lost 6 bases; unmatched junction nucleotides: 8. The CDR3 contains 15 residues. CDR3 in amino acids: CASSAIHRGYEKLFF. CDR3 DNA sequence: TGTGCCAGCAGCGCTATACACAGGGGGTATGAAAAACTGTTTTTT.

For the CDR3, the DNA is TGTGCCACCCGGACAGGGGGTAGCTATGGCTACACCTTC. Residues: CATRTGGSYGYTF. J is TRBJ1-2 and V is TRBV7-2, with 10 bases matching TRBD1. Per germline, CDR1 SGHTA and CDR2 FQGNSA. Losses at the gene ends were 10 bases for V and 4 bases for J; bases not matched to a gene: 6. This CDR3 is built from 13 residues.

The gene calls are TRBV5-6 and TRBJ1-2, with 7 bases aligning to TRBD1. Germline CDR1 SGHDT, CDR2 YYEEEE. CDR3 length: 14 residues. The V and J ends lost 0 bases and 7 bases, in that order; junction bases with no gene match: 6. CDR3 in DNA: TGTGCCAGCAGCTTGGGGGACAGAGTAATTGGCTACACCTTC. It specifies CASSLGDRVIGYTF.

The V gene is TRBV19, the J gene TRBJ2-3; D is possibly TRBD1 (5 bases). CDR3 length: 14 amino acids. CDR1 LNHDA and CDR2 SQIVND come from the germline V gene (reference sequence). The V end was cut by 5 bases, the J end by 7 bases, with 16 bases between. CDR3 DNA sequence: TGTGCCAGTAGTCCCGTTACAGGCGTAAATACGCAGTATTTT. This translates into CASSPVTGVNTQYF.

The rearrangement links TRBV5-1 to TRBJ2-3; 8 bases are shared with TRBD2. Looked up from germline, CDR1 is SGHRS and CDR2 is YFSETQ. The CDR3 totals 16 residues. After removal of 0 bases from V and 4 bases from J, the junction contained 7 bases not matched to a gene. CDR3: CASSLATGGPADTQYF. The CDR3 nucleotides read TGCGCCAGCAGCTTGGCCACGGGGGGGCCTGCAGATACGCAGTATTTT.

The rearrangement uses TRBV19 and TRBJ2-2; 11 nucleotides line up with TRBD2. The J segment lost 3 bases and the V segment lost 7 bases, leaving 7 bases of the junction unmatched. Germline-derived CDR1 and CDR2 are LNHDA and SQIVND (reference sequence). The CDR3 consists of 16 residues. In nucleotides, the CDR3 is TGTGCCAGTACCTTGCTAGCGGGAGGTTACACCGGGGAGCTGTTTTTT. This codes for CASTLLAGGYTGELFF.

The J gene is TRBJ2-1, the V gene TRBV29-1, with D perhaps TRBD2 (5 bases). Germline V CDR1 and CDR2: SQVTM, ANQGSEA. Trimming removed 4 bases from V and 0 bases from J, with 7 bases in between. There are 13 residues in the CDR3. The CDR3 here is CSVGTVSYNEQFF. The CDR3, as DNA: TGCAGCGTTGGGACTGTCTCCTACAATGAGCAGTTCTTC.

V is TRBV29-1 and J is TRBJ2-1, with TRBD1 as a possible D gene (5 bases). The ends were cut back, 1 base at V and 8 bases at J, with 9 bases in the middle. Germline V gene data show CDR1 as SQVTM and CDR2 as ANQGSEA. The CDR3 totals 12 residues. The CDR3 DNA follows: TGCAGCGTTGAAGGTCAGGGCGATGAGCAGTTCTTC. Encoded protein: CSVEGQGDEQFF.

V gene TRBV30 combines with J gene TRBJ1-6; D gene ambiguous. V lost 0 bases, J lost 8 bases, and 11 bases lay in between. From germline, CDR1 is GTSNPN and CDR2 SVGIG (reference sequence). The CDR3 covers 14 residues. The CDR3 nucleotides read TGTGCCTGGAGTGTAAAGGGAGGAGATTCACCCCTCCACTTT. This sequence encodes CAWSVKGGDSPLHF.

This clone was found a few times. The chain is built from TRBV19 and TRBJ2-7; 7 nucleotides agree with TRBD2. Germline CDR1 LNHDA, CDR2 SQIVND (reference sequence). V trimming: 4 bases; J trimming: 5 bases; junction bases outside the gene matches: 14. The CDR3 contains 16 residues. In nucleotides, the CDR3 is TGTGCCAGTAGTAGCGGACTAGGACGAAGTCAAGACGAGCAGTACTTC. This encodes CASSSGLGRSQDEQYF.

This clone was detected a few times. J is TRBJ2-2 and V is TRBV5-1; D remains ambiguous. Trimming left V 4 bases short and J 4 bases short, with 14 bases between. The CDR3 consists of 15 residues. CDR1 and CDR2 (germline): SGHRS, YFSETQ. The CDR3 region is CASSPAPPGTGELFF. The CDR3 nucleotides read TGCGCCAGCAGCCCTGCCCCTCCCGGCACCGGGGAGCTGTTTTTT.

CDR3 residues: CASSPGTLRYNEQFF. CDR3 nucleotide sequence: TGTGCCAGCAGCCCCGGGACTCTGCGGTACAATGAGCAGTTCTTC. The chain recombines TRBV3-1 (or the pseudogene TRBV3-2) with TRBJ2-1; maybe TRBD2 (6 bases). V lost 4 bases, J lost 4 bases, and 14 bases lay in between. CDR1 is LGHDT, CDR2 YNNKEL, per germline (reference sequence). The CDR3 length is 15 residues.